This T cell receptor (beta chain) was documented in a study of vaccination effects on CD4 cells after COVID-19. Looking at the study overall: With the ViraFEST assay, the study expanded antigen-specific CD4+ T cells using viral peptide pools, then sequenced them. For each well, some 1.9 million PBMC were cultured with about 10 IU/ml IL-2 and about 11 ug/ml peptides. Study results and caveats: Vaccine- and infection-induced clones showed marked clonal contraction late following vaccination.

Assay: immunoSEQ multiplex PCR; the TCRdb copy retains only in-frame clones and omits some. The sample lists around 40,000 clones, approximately 71% occurring once. With regard to this clone: Its antigen is still unknown.

Subsequent to a culture period of about nine days, CD4+ T cells were isolated. The healthy vaccine recipients, who had no prior SARS-CoV-2 infection, showed negative nucleocapsid antibodies. The CDR3 contains 15 residues. V lost 4 bases and J 1 base, leaving 11 bases between the germline ends. Germline V lookup: CDR1 LGHDT, CDR2 YNNKEL (reference sequence). The source is a human donor who received a COVID-19 vaccine. This chain connects TRBV3-1 (or the pseudogene TRBV3-2) to TRBJ1-5, with TRBD1 as a possible D gene (5 bases). The sequences come from CD4+ T cells from PBMCs cultured without peptide, collected before COVID-19 vaccination. CDR3 protein: CASSRGGRSNQPQHF. The CDR3 coding sequence is TGTGCCAGCAGCCGCGGGGGACGGAGCAATCAGCCCCAGCATTTT.